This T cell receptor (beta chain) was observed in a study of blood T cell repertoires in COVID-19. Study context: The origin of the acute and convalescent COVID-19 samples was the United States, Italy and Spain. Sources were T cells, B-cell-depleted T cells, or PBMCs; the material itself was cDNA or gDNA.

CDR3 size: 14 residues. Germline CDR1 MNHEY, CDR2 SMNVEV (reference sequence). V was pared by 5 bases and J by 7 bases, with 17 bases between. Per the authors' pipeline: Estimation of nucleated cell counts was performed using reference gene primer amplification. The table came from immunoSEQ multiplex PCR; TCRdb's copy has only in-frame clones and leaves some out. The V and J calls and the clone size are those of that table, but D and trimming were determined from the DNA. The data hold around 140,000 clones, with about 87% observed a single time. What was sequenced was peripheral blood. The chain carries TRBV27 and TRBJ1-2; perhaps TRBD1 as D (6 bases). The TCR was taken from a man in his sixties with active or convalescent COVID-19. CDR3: CASSPGTPRSGYTF. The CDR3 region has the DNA TGTGCCAGCAGTCCCGGGACACCGAGGAGTGGCTACACCTTC.